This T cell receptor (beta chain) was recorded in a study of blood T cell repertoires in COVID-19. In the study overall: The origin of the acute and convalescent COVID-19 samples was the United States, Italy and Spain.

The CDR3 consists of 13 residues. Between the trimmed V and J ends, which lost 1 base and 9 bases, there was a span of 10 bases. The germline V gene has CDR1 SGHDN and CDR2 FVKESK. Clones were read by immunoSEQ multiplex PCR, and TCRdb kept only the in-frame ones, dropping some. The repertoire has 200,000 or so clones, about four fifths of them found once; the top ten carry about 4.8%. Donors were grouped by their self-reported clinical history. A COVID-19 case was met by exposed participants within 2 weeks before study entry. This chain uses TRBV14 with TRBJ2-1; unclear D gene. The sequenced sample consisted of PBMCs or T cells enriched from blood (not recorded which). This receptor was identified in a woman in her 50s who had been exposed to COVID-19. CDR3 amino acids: CASSQVARSEQFF. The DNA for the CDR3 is TGTGCCAGCAGCCAAGTTGCTAGATCTGAGCAGTTCTTC.